Presented here are 3 T cell receptor beta chains from one specimen sequenced in a study of CD8 T cells in Susac syndrome. Random hexamers were used to reverse transcribe roughly 0.5 to 1 ug of RNA. TCRdb reanalysed the immunoSEQ multiplex PCR reads using MiXCR and keeps one entry per CDR3 protein. The sample includes 120,000 or so distinct CDR3 sequences, about 93% of them seen just once. Material for sequencing was CD8+ T cells from PBMCs. These receptors all come from a human donor with Susac syndrome.

The V call is TRBV5-4, the J call TRBJ2-3, with TRBD2 as a possible D gene (6 bases). V was pared by 2 bases and J by 4 bases, with 11 bases between. Germline V CDR1 and CDR2: SGHNT, YYREEE (reference sequence). The CDR3 runs 14 residues. In DNA form, the CDR3 reads TGTGCCAGCAGCTTAAGGAGGGCCCCAGATACGCAGTATTTT. Amino acids: CASSLRRAPDTQYF.

The chain has TRBV7-9 and TRBJ2-4, with D unclear. This CDR3 has 16 residues. The V and J ends lost 5 bases and 4 bases respectively, with 18 bases between them. Germline CDR1 reads SEHNR; CDR2 reads FQNEAQ (reference sequence). CDR3 DNA: TGTGCCAGCAGCCCGAACCCTACAGAACCTAAAAACATTCAGTACTTC. Amino acid sequence: CASSPNPTEPKNIQYF.

This clonotype was counted a single time. Its ends do not fully match the called genes, so a read error is possible. The chain combines TRBV3-1 with TRBJ1-5; D gene unclear. The CDR3 covers 15 residues. The germline V gene encodes CDR1 LGHDT and CDR2 YNNKEL (reference sequence). The DNA for the CDR3 is TGTGCCAGCAGCCAAGACGGGTATAGCGATCAGCCCCAGCATTTT. This gives the protein CASSQDGYSDQPQHF. The full variable domain, rest sourced from reference TRBV3-1 and TRBJ1-5, is DTAVSQTPKYLVTQMGNDKSIKCEQNLGHDTMYWYKQDSKKFLKIMFSYNNKELIINETVPNRFSPKSPDKAHLNLHINSLELGDSAVYFCASSQDGYSDQPQHFGDGTRLSIL.